This T cell receptor (beta chain) was obtained from a study of CD8+ T cells in alopecia areata. Overall study: Treatment comprised oral tofacitinib, 5 to 10 mg twice daily, in treated patients. Notes on the study in general: Just one nonresponder means the tie between baseline CD8+ expansion and response stays uncertain. Scalp clonality, along with expanded CD8+ clones among the top 100, was significantly decreased by tofacitinib.

In the case of this clone: Its specificity is unknown.

The sample's treatment: oral pan-JAK inhibitor, 5-10 mg twice daily. The CDR3 runs to 16 residues. Germline V gene lookup returns CDR1 SQVTM and CDR2 ANQGSEA. J gave up 0 bases and V 6 bases, and 8 bases lay outside the gene matches. Isolated RNA was reverse transcribed into cDNA used as the sequencing template. The repertoire was sequenced with immunoSEQ multiplex PCR; TCRdb's copy has only in-frame clones and lacks some. The sample has about 110,000 clones; 50% to 75% are singletons. Sequencing was performed on CD8+ T cells sorted from blood, taken at week 24, from a patient treated with tofacitinib. The chain uses TRBV29-1 and TRBJ2-6; 7 positions agree with TRBD1. This receptor was obtained from a human donor with alopecia areata. The CDR3: CSVVTGQSSGANVLTF. CDR3 nucleotide sequence: TGCAGCGTCGTTACGGGACAGAGCTCTGGGGCCAACGTCCTGACTTTC.